Listed below are T cell receptor beta chains from one sample, sequenced in a study of T cells in Graves' hyperthyroidism and ophthalmopathy. A single record per CDR3 protein comes from TCRdb applying MiXCR to the multiplex PCR reads. Counted here are fewer than 650,000 distinct CDR3 sequences, around 15% occurring once; the ten biggest clones make up 3.5% to 4.5%. Sequenced material: blood. The receptors originated from a middle-aged woman with Graves' ophthalmopathy. Both conserved end residues are part of each CDR3. Each record gives: clone size, J gene, D gene, V gene, CDR3 DNA, CDR3 protein. A D gene is named only where the DNA matches it firmly. Size values are once, few and many counts, or a class for expanded clones, and some rows have none.

clone size: many
J gene: TRBJ2-5
D gene: .
V gene: TRBV6-1
CDR3 DNA: TGTGCCAGCAGTGAAGCGCTGGGGAGGGAGACCCAGTACTTC
CDR3 protein: CASSEALGRETQYF

clone size: many
J gene: TRBJ2-1
D gene: .
V gene: TRBV19
CDR3 DNA: TGTGCCAGTAGTATTGACTACAATGAGCAGTTCTTC
CDR3 protein: CASSIDYNEQFF

clone size: many
J gene: TRBJ2-7
D gene: .
V gene: TRBV5-1
CDR3 DNA: TGTGCCAGCAGTTTACACTACGAGCAGTACTTC
CDR3 protein: CASSLHYEQYF

clone size: .
J gene: TRBJ2-3
D gene: .
V gene: TRBV6-1
CDR3 DNA: TGTGCCAGCAGTGAACACACAGATACGCAGTATTTT
CDR3 protein: CASSEHTDTQYF

clone size: .
J gene: TRBJ2-4
D gene: .
V gene: TRBV28
CDR3 DNA: TGTGCCAGCAGCCCCTACGTAGAGGCCAAAAACATTCAGTACTTC
CDR3 protein: CASSPYVEAKNIQYF

clone size: .
J gene: TRBJ1-1
D gene: .
V gene: TRBV12-3/TRBV12-4
CDR3 DNA: TGTGCCAGCGGACGGAGAACCGGGGGCGCGTCGGAGGACACTGAAGCTTTCTTT
CDR3 protein: CASGRRTGGASEDTEAFF

clone size: many
J gene: TRBJ1-2
D gene: TRBD1
V gene: TRBV28
CDR3 DNA: TGTGCCAGCAGCAAGGCGACAGGGTACTATGGCTACACCTTC
CDR3 protein: CASSKATGYYGYTF

clone size: .
J gene: TRBJ2-7
D gene: TRBD2
V gene: TRBV27
CDR3 DNA: TGTGCCAGCCGGGGGGGAGAGCAGTACTTC
CDR3 protein: CASRGGEQYF

clone size: many
J gene: TRBJ2-5
D gene: TRBD2
V gene: TRBV7-9
CDR3 DNA: TGTGCCAGCAACCCCGGGGGGAGTGAGACCCAGTACTTC
CDR3 protein: CASNPGGSETQYF

clone size: .
J gene: TRBJ2-2
D gene: .
V gene: TRBV20-1
CDR3 DNA: TGCAGTGCTAACCCCAGCGGAGCGAACACCGGGGAGCTGTTTTTT
CDR3 protein: CSANPSGANTGELFF

clone size: few
J gene: TRBJ2-2
D gene: .
V gene: TRBV5-1
CDR3 DNA: TGCGCCAGCAGCCAGTGGGGGGGCGAGGATACCGGGGAGCTGTTTTTT
CDR3 protein: CASSQWGGEDTGELFF

clone size: many
J gene: TRBJ1-3
D gene: .
V gene: TRBV11-2
CDR3 DNA: TGTGCCAGCAGCGGGCGGTCGTGGGCTGGAAACACCATATATTTT
CDR3 protein: CASSGRSWAGNTIYF

clone size: .
J gene: TRBJ2-1
D gene: .
V gene: TRBV19
CDR3 DNA: TGTGCCAGTAGTGGCCGGCTAGAGCAGTTCTTC
CDR3 protein: CASSGRLEQFF

clone size: many
J gene: TRBJ1-1
D gene: .
V gene: TRBV6-2/TRBV6-3
CDR3 DNA: TGTGCCAGCAAAGACAGAGAGAACACTGAAGCTTTCTTT
CDR3 protein: CASKDRENTEAFF

clone size: many
J gene: TRBJ1-1
D gene: .
V gene: TRBV7-8
CDR3 DNA: TGTGCCAGCAGCTTAGATCAGGGGAGTGAAGCTTTCTTT
CDR3 protein: CASSLDQGSEAFF

clone size: .
J gene: TRBJ1-5
D gene: TRBD1
V gene: TRBV6-2/TRBV6-3
CDR3 DNA: TGTGCCAGCATCCAGGGGACAGGCTATCAGCCCCAGCATTTT
CDR3 protein: CASIQGTGYQPQHF

clone size: many
J gene: TRBJ2-2
D gene: TRBD2
V gene: TRBV20-1
CDR3 DNA: TGCAGTGCTAAACTAGCGGGAACGAACACCGGGGAGCTGTTTTTT
CDR3 protein: CSAKLAGTNTGELFF

clone size: many
J gene: TRBJ2-7
D gene: .
V gene: TRBV7-2
CDR3 DNA: TGTGCCAGCCACCGGGATAGCTGGTCCTACGAGCAGTACTTC
CDR3 protein: CASHRDSWSYEQYF

clone size: few
J gene: TRBJ1-5
D gene: .
V gene: TRBV6-5
CDR3 DNA: TGTGCCAGCAGTTACTCAGAGGGGCGCAATCAGCCCCAGCATTTT
CDR3 protein: CASSYSEGRNQPQHF

clone size: .
J gene: TRBJ2-7
D gene: TRBD2
V gene: TRBV28
CDR3 DNA: TGTGCCAGCAGTTTATACCCGGGACTAGCCACCGAGCAGTACTTC
CDR3 protein: CASSLYPGLATEQYF

clone size: many
J gene: TRBJ1-1
D gene: .
V gene: TRBV19
CDR3 DNA: TGTGCCAGTAGCTGGGGGGTGGACACTGAAGCTTTCTTT
CDR3 protein: CASSWGVDTEAFF

clone size: .
J gene: TRBJ1-5
D gene: .
V gene: TRBV20-1
CDR3 DNA: TGCAGTGCTAGAGAGAGGGGTAGTAACAATCAGCCCCAGCATTTT
CDR3 protein: CSARERGSNNQPQHF

clone size: .
J gene: TRBJ1-4
D gene: TRBD1
V gene: TRBV19
CDR3 DNA: TGTGCCAGTAGTCCACAAGCCCTCTCAACAGGGGGCGCGCGTGAAAAACTGTTTTTT
CDR3 protein: CASSPQALSTGGAREKLFF

clone size: many
J gene: TRBJ1-3
D gene: .
V gene: TRBV7-6
CDR3 DNA: TGTGCCAGCAGCCCCACCGGGTCCTCTGGAAACACCATATATTTT
CDR3 protein: CASSPTGSSGNTIYF

clone size: many
J gene: TRBJ1-5
D gene: .
V gene: TRBV6-2/TRBV6-3
CDR3 DNA: TGTGCCAGCAGTTACCCGACAGGACATAGCAATCAGCCCCAGCATTTT
CDR3 protein: CASSYPTGHSNQPQHF

clone size: .
J gene: TRBJ2-2
D gene: .
V gene: TRBV11-2
CDR3 DNA: TGTGCCAGCAGCTTGGACGTAGACACCGGGGAGCTGTTTTTT
CDR3 protein: CASSLDVDTGELFF

clone size: many
J gene: TRBJ1-1
D gene: .
V gene: TRBV6-5
CDR3 DNA: TGTGCCAGCAGTTTGCTAAGTACAGGAGAAGCTTTCTTT
CDR3 protein: CASSLLSTGEAFF

clone size: many
J gene: TRBJ2-7
D gene: .
V gene: TRBV25-1
CDR3 DNA: TGTGCCAGCAGTGAATATTACGGAACCTACGAGCAGTACTTC
CDR3 protein: CASSEYYGTYEQYF

clone size: .
J gene: TRBJ2-7
D gene: TRBD2
V gene: TRBV27
CDR3 DNA: TGTGCCAGCAGTTCGCCCTTCGAGAGGGGCGGGGGGCCATACGAGCAGTACTTC
CDR3 protein: CASSSPFERGGGPYEQYF

clone size: many
J gene: TRBJ2-7
D gene: TRBD2
V gene: TRBV20-1
CDR3 DNA: TGCAGTGCCCTTAGCGGGAGGGCCTTTTTCGAGCAGTACTTC
CDR3 protein: CSALSGRAFFEQYF

clone size: few
J gene: TRBJ1-1
D gene: .
V gene: TRBV20-1
CDR3 DNA: TGCAGTGCTCCCCCGGAATGGAACTTT
CDR3 protein: CSAPPEWNF

clone size: many
J gene: TRBJ2-5
D gene: TRBD2
V gene: TRBV11-2
CDR3 DNA: TGTGCCAGCAGCTTGGAAAATAGCGGGGCGAAGTACTTC
CDR3 protein: CASSLENSGAKYF

clone size: few
J gene: TRBJ1-1
D gene: .
V gene: TRBV14
CDR3 DNA: TGTGCCAGCAAAAACAGGGTGGAGAACACTGAAGCTTTCTTT
CDR3 protein: CASKNRVENTEAFF

clone size: many
J gene: TRBJ2-5
D gene: TRBD2
V gene: TRBV7-9
CDR3 DNA: TGTGCCAGCAGCCCCACCGGGGGGACTAGCGGGAGGAGGGAGACCCAGTACTTC
CDR3 protein: CASSPTGGTSGRRETQYF

clone size: once
J gene: TRBJ2-3
D gene: TRBD1
V gene: TRBV18
CDR3 DNA: TGTGTCAGCTCACTTAACCGGGACAGGGCAGATACGCAGTATTTT
CDR3 protein: CVSSLNRDRADTQYF

clone size: .
J gene: TRBJ2-7
D gene: .
V gene: TRBV5-1
CDR3 DNA: TGCGCCAGCAGTACGTTGAGGGGCAATTGGGACGAGCAGTACTTC
CDR3 protein: CASSTLRGNWDEQYF

clone size: many
J gene: TRBJ2-5
D gene: .
V gene: TRBV7-9
CDR3 DNA: TGTGCCAGCAGCTTAGCGCCAGCGGGCTTACAAGAGACCCAGTACTTC
CDR3 protein: CASSLAPAGLQETQYF

clone size: many
J gene: TRBJ1-5
D gene: TRBD1
V gene: TRBV28
CDR3 DNA: TGTGCCAGCAGAGCTGGGGGGGGACAGGGCCTTAATCAGCCCCAGCATTTT
CDR3 protein: CASRAGGGQGLNQPQHF

clone size: many
J gene: TRBJ2-2
D gene: .
V gene: TRBV7-2
CDR3 DNA: TGTGCCAGCAGTTCGGGCTATACGAACACCGGGGAGCTGTTTTTT
CDR3 protein: CASSSGYTNTGELFF

clone size: many
J gene: TRBJ1-2
D gene: TRBD1
V gene: TRBV10-3
CDR3 DNA: TGTGCCATCAGCTTGGACAGGACTACGAGTGGCTACACCTTC
CDR3 protein: CAISLDRTTSGYTF

clone size: many
J gene: TRBJ1-5
D gene: TRBD1
V gene: TRBV20-1
CDR3 DNA: TGCAGTGCGTCCGGGACAGGTAATCAGCCCCAGCATTTT
CDR3 protein: CSASGTGNQPQHF

clone size: many
J gene: TRBJ1-2
D gene: .
V gene: TRBV20-1
CDR3 DNA: TGCAGTGCTAGAGATCGGATAGAGGGGGGTTCCTATGGCCACACCTTC
CDR3 protein: CSARDRIEGGSYGHTF

clone size: many
J gene: TRBJ2-7
D gene: TRBD2
V gene: TRBV6-2/TRBV6-3
CDR3 DNA: TGTGCCAGCAGTTACTCGAGGCTAGCGGGCTCCTACGAGCAGTACTTC
CDR3 protein: CASSYSRLAGSYEQYF

clone size: once
J gene: TRBJ2-5
D gene: TRBD1
V gene: TRBV11-2
CDR3 DNA: TGTGCCAGCAGCTCAGAACCCCGGGACAGGAGGAAGACCCAGTACTTC
CDR3 protein: CASSSEPRDRRKTQYF

clone size: many
J gene: TRBJ2-5
D gene: TRBD1
V gene: TRBV28
CDR3 DNA: TGTGCCAGCAGTCCCCCGACAGGGTTAGAGACCCAGTACTTC
CDR3 protein: CASSPPTGLETQYF

clone size: .
J gene: TRBJ2-5
D gene: TRBD2
V gene: TRBV6-1
CDR3 DNA: TGTGCCAGCGATCCGGGAGGGCCTTCCGAGACCCAGTACTTC
CDR3 protein: CASDPGGPSETQYF

clone size: many
J gene: TRBJ1-5
D gene: .
V gene: TRBV7-9
CDR3 DNA: TGTGCCAGCAGCTTAGAGGTCGACCCGGGGCAGCCCCAGCATTTT
CDR3 protein: CASSLEVDPGQPQHF

clone size: .
J gene: TRBJ2-5
D gene: TRBD2
V gene: TRBV30
CDR3 DNA: TGTGCCTGGAGAACAAATTGGGGAGCGGGAGTTTGGCTAGAGACCCAGTACTTC
CDR3 protein: CAWRTNWGAGVWLETQYF

clone size: few
J gene: TRBJ1-1
D gene: .
V gene: TRBV4-1
CDR3 DNA: TGCGCCAGCAGCCAAGATGTAGTACGGAAGAACACTGAAGCTTTCTTT
CDR3 protein: CASSQDVVRKNTEAFF

clone size: many
J gene: TRBJ2-7
D gene: TRBD2
V gene: TRBV10-3
CDR3 DNA: TGTGCCATCAGTGAGTTAGCGGGAGATAAGAACGAGCAGTACTTC
CDR3 protein: CAISELAGDKNEQYF

clone size: few
J gene: TRBJ2-2
D gene: TRBD2
V gene: TRBV27
CDR3 DNA: TGTGCCAGCAGTTTAAATTTAAGGGGAGGGTGGAGTCCCGGGGAGCTGTTTTTT
CDR3 protein: CASSLNLRGGWSPGELFF

clone size: .
J gene: TRBJ2-5
D gene: .
V gene: TRBV12-5
CDR3 DNA: TGTGCTAGTGGTTTGGGTTTGGAGACCCAGTACTTC
CDR3 protein: CASGLGLETQYF

clone size: many
J gene: TRBJ2-7
D gene: TRBD1
V gene: TRBV20-1
CDR3 DNA: TGCAGTGCTAGTGAGGACAGGGGGCACGAGCAGTACTTC
CDR3 protein: CSASEDRGHEQYF